Listed below are T cell receptor beta chains from one sample, sequenced in a study of T cells in Graves' hyperthyroidism and ophthalmopathy. TCRdb reprocessed the multiplex PCR reads with MiXCR, giving one entry per CDR3 protein. The sample has roughly 500,000 distinct CDR3 sequences, over 45% seen once. Sequenced sample: peripheral blood or thyroid tissue (not recorded which). The origin of the receptors is an adult woman with Graves' disease, either hyperthyroidism or ophthalmopathy (not recorded which). The CDR3 runs from the conserved cysteine through the conserved F or W. D genes are given only for firm matches. The listing skips clone size in some rows; elsewhere it reads once, few, many or a size class.

size	D	J	V	CDR3	DNA
.	.	TRBJ1-2	TRBV20-1	CSARATSNDGYTF	TGCAGTGCTAGAGCCACCTCTAACGATGGCTACACCTTC
.	.	TRBJ1-4	TRBV7-2	CASSYQQGGEKLFF	TGTGCCAGCAGCTACCAACAGGGCGGAGAAAAACTGTTTTTT
many	.	TRBJ2-2	TRBV19	CASMRIYTGELFF	TGTGCCAGTATGAGGATATACACCGGGGAGCTGTTTTTT
.	.	TRBJ2-7	TRBV5-1	CASSSDRRYEQYF	TGTGCCAGCAGCTCTGACAGGCGCTACGAGCAGTACTTC
once	.	TRBJ1-2	TRBV10-3	CAISGGREGYTF	TGTGCCATCAGTGGTGGCAGAGAGGGCTACACCTTC
.	TRBD1	TRBJ2-7	TRBV2	CASRKRTGGEQYF	TGTGCCAGCAGAAAACGGACAGGGGGCGAGCAGTACTTC
many	TRBD1	TRBJ1-5	TRBV7-8	CASSLEDRRHQPQHF	TGTGCCAGCAGCTTAGAGGACAGGAGGCATCAGCCCCAGCATTTT
.	.	TRBJ2-2	TRBV19	CASRETRSAGELFF	TGTGCCAGTCGCGAGACTAGAAGCGCCGGGGAGCTGTTTTTT
.	.	TRBJ2-5	TRBV7-9	CASSLVERAETQYF	TGTGCCAGCAGCTTAGTTGAACGGGCAGAGACCCAGTACTTC
once	TRBD1	TRBJ1-6	TRBV6-5	CASSYGQGGSPLHF	TGTGCCAGCAGTTACGGACAGGGTGGCTCACCCCTCCACTTT
.	TRBD2	TRBJ2-5	TRBV7-3	CASGEGPRRTQYF	TGTGCCAGTGGGGAGGGACCGAGAAGGACCCAGTACTTC
few	.	TRBJ2-6	TRBV7-8	CASSLNAGANVLTF	TGTGCCAGCAGCTTAAATGCTGGGGCCAACGTCCTGACTTTC
many	TRBD1	TRBJ2-7	TRBV29-1	CSVLAGQGSYEQYF	TGCAGCGTCCTCGCGGGACAGGGTTCCTACGAGCAGTACTTC
few	.	TRBJ1-6	TRBV15	CATSSLRNSPLHF	TGTGCCACCAGCAGCTTAAGAAATTCACCCCTCCACTTT
.	.	TRBJ2-2	TRBV2	CASTGGAGRTGELFF	TGTGCCAGCACTGGAGGGGCGGGAAGAACCGGGGAGCTGTTTTTT
few	.	TRBJ1-5	TRBV29-1	CSVGAGQPQHF	TGCAGCGTGGGGGCGGGTCAGCCCCAGCATTTT
.	.	TRBJ1-2	TRBV29-1	CSTRGVGGNYGYTF	TGCAGCACCCGAGGGGTGGGGGGTAACTATGGCTACACCTTC
.	.	TRBJ2-7	TRBV29-1	CSVYSGSGYEQYF	TGCAGCGTTTATTCGGGGAGTGGATACGAGCAGTACTTC
many	TRBD1	TRBJ2-7	TRBV7-9	CASSSRDRNYEQYF	TGTGCCAGCAGTTCCCGGGACAGGAACTACGAGCAGTACTTC
.	TRBD1	TRBJ1-1	TRBV25-1	CASSPRGGFTEAFF	TGTGCCAGCAGTCCCCGAGGGGGCTTCACTGAAGCTTTCTTT
many	.	TRBJ1-1	TRBV9	CASSGDPQGTEAFF	TGTGCCAGCAGCGGAGATCCCCAAGGGACTGAAGCTTTCTTT
many	.	TRBJ1-2	TRBV2	CASSEAGGGSGYTF	TGTGCCAGCAGTGAAGCGGGCGGGGGGTCTGGCTACACCTTC
.	.	TRBJ1-5	TRBV24-1	CATSAHGQTQPQHF	TGTGCCACCAGTGCCCACGGACAAACTCAGCCCCAGCATTTT
.	.	TRBJ1-2	TRBV9	CASSLSPGDYGYTF	TGTGCCAGCAGCCTCTCACCCGGGGACTATGGCTACACCTTC
.	TRBD2	TRBJ2-5	TRBV3-1	CASSPGGVSETQYF	TGTGCCAGCAGCCCCGGGGGGGTCTCGGAGACCCAGTACTTC